A single sample is the source of the 10 T cell receptor beta chains below, sequenced in a study of post-analysis software for immune sequencing data. Whole-study findings and limits: Compared with controls, patients had more of five TRBV segments, including TRBV5-6, TRBV5-1 and TRBV20-1.

Unique molecular identifiers were built into the TCR beta cDNA libraries. TCRdb redid the calling of the PCR reads with MiXCR, one entry per CDR3 protein. The repertoire holds more than 450,000 distinct CDR3 sequences, under 40% seen once, with 6% in the top ten. Their recognized antigens are unknown. Material for sequencing was blood. These receptors came from a girl under 18 with multiple sclerosis.

The rearrangement links TRBV20-1 to TRBJ2-1, with 10 bases lining up with TRBD2. The CDR3 spans 13 residues. V lost 1 base to trimming and J lost 13 bases; unmatched junction nucleotides: 7. Per germline, CDR1 DFQATT and CDR2 SNEGSKA (reference sequence). The CDR3 DNA reads TGCAGTGCTAGAGGACCGAGCGGGGGGGAACAGTTCTTC. It codes for CSARGPSGGEQFF.

This clonotype was counted only a few times. This rearrangement joins TRBV6-5 to TRBJ2-1; TRBD1 matches at 9 bases. CDR3 length equals 16 residues. Unmatched junction bases numbered 10, after V lost 1 base and J lost 9 bases. Germline V gene sequence: CDR1 MNHEY, CDR2 SVGAGI. CDR3 DNA: TGTGCCAGCAGTTACTTGAGAGCGGGACAGGGCGGTGAGCAGTTCTTC. Its translation is CASSYLRAGQGGEQFF.

This clonotype was observed a few times. V is TRBV5-1 and J is TRBJ1-2; no firm D call. V lost 6 bases, J lost 6 bases, and 15 bases lay in between. In germline, CDR1 is SGHRS, CDR2 YFSETQ. The CDR3 covers 13 residues. CDR3 nucleotides: TGCGCCAGCAATCTCGGGGAAGTCGATGGCTACACCTTC. As protein: CASNLGEVDGYTF. The full variable domain, in which reference TRBV5-1 and TRBJ1-2 provide the parts outside the CDR3, is KAGVTQTPRYLIKTRGQQVTLSCSPISGHRSVSWYQQTPGQGLQFLFEYFSETQRNKGNFPGRFSGRQFSNSRSEMNVSTLELGDSALYLCASNLGEVDGYTFGSGTRLTVV.

The chain links TRBV10-3 to TRBJ2-3; 8 nucleotides match TRBD2. Germline V lookup: CDR1 ENHRY, CDR2 SYGVKD. The CDR3 loop spans 15 amino acids. V lost 2 bases to trimming and J lost 7 bases; unmatched junction nucleotides: 8. CDR3 region: CAISEVLSGVNTQYF. The CDR3 DNA reads as TGTGCCATCAGTGAGGTTCTTAGCGGGGTAAATACGCAGTATTTT.

This clonotype was detected only a few times. This chain links TRBV15 with TRBJ1-2, with 7 bases lining up with TRBD1. Unmatched junction bases numbered 7, after V lost 4 bases and J lost 2 bases. Germline lookup yields CDR1 LNHNV and CDR2 YYDKDF (reference sequence). The CDR3 has 15 amino acids. The CDR3 region has the DNA TGTGCCACCAGCACCCGTGGGGGACAGAACTATGGCTACACCTTC. Its protein product is CATSTRGGQNYGYTF. Using reference TRBV15 and TRBJ1-2 for the parts outside the CDR3, the full variable domain is DAMVIQNPRYQVTQFGKPVTLSCSQTLNHNVMYWYQQKSSQAPKLLFHYYDKDFNNEADTPDNFQSRRPNTSFCFLDIRSPGLGDTAMYLCATSTRGGQNYGYTFGSGTRLTVV.

This chain connects TRBV20-1 to TRBJ2-3, with TRBD2 matching 8 bases. V was pared by 6 bases and J by 4 bases, with 6 bases of the junction left unmatched. This CDR3 is 13 amino acids long. Germline loops: CDR1 DFQATT, CDR2 SNEGSKA (reference sequence). The CDR3 nucleotides are TGCAGTGCGAGGCCGGGGGGGCCAGATACGCAGTATTTT. Translating it yields CSARPGGPDTQYF.

This rearrangement joins TRBV20-1 to TRBJ2-1, with 8 bases matching TRBD2. The ends lost 7 bases at V and 9 bases at J; junction bases unmatched: 8. CDR1 DFQATT and CDR2 SNEGSKA come from the germline V gene (reference sequence). This CDR3 contains 12 residues. The CDR3 region is CSVKGLVAEQFF. CDR3 nucleotide sequence: TGCAGTGTTAAGGGACTAGTGGCTGAGCAGTTCTTC.

In this sample, this clonotype turned up once. This rearrangement joins TRBV18 to TRBJ2-2, with D unclear. V lost 3 bases and J 10 bases, leaving 9 bases between the germline ends. Germline lookup yields CDR1 KGHSH and CDR2 LQKENI. There are 12 residues in the CDR3. CDR3 amino acids: CASSPVLAELFF. The CDR3 bases are TGTGCCAGCTCACCGGTACTCGCGGAGCTGTTTTTT.

About this clonotype itself: This sequence may be a read error, since a much larger clone differs from it by one base. The chain couples TRBV6-5 to TRBJ2-5; no clear D gene. Trimming took 2 bases from V and 2 from J, leaving 9 bases between them. Germline loops: CDR1 MNHEY, CDR2 SVGAGI. This CDR3 has 14 residues. This CDR3 is CASSYRISQETQYF. In DNA form, the CDR3 reads TGTGCCAGCAGTTACAGGATTTCTCAAGAGACCCAGTACTTC.

The gene calls are TRBV5-6 and TRBJ2-7; maybe TRBD2 (5 bases). CDR3 length equals 15 residues. The germline V gene has CDR1 SGHDT and CDR2 YYEEEE. Trimming took 4 bases from V and 1 from J, leaving 15 bases between them. CDR3 region: CASSEFKEESYEQYF. Here the CDR3 DNA reads TGTGCCAGCAGCGAATTTAAGGAGGAATCCTACGAGCAGTACTTC.